This T cell receptor (beta chain) is drawn from a study of blood T cell repertoires in COVID-19 (dated by TCRdb to the early 2020s). Notes on the research overall: Collaborator samples came from the United States, Italy and Spain and covered acute and convalescent phases of COVID-19. Subjects who had been exposed to COVID-19, were actively infected with it, or had recovered from it provided the deeply sampled blood TCRbeta repertoires that made up the dataset. The repertoires were released in a freely available public database intended as a resource for research on the immune response to SARS-CoV-2. Samples came from the ongoing ImmuneRACE study (first 160 participants) plus 1,254 subjects from 6 global collaborators. Where available, HLA class I and class II types were taken from metadata supplied by the sample provider and were not determined by assay-based typing. The prospective study material was composed of cDNA or gDNA derived from T cells, B-cell-depleted T cells, or PBMCs. A de-identified subject ID, COVID-19 status, age in years and sex were almost always included in the sample metadata.

Each collaborating institution followed its own protocols to collect whole blood in K2EDTA tubes. For TCRbeta analysis, collaborator samples were shipped as frozen whole blood, as isolated PBMCs, or as DNA extracted from either sample type. The CDR3 runs 12 residues from the cysteine to the phenylalanine. Kept here is only the CDR3 DNA, which spans 36 bases and is read in frame from base 1. The V end loses 2 bases and the J end loses 4 bases, and a stretch of 5 bases separates them. The germline V gene encodes CDR1 SGHTA and CDR2 FQGNSA. Comment on this clone: Its antigen remains undetermined. Base quality data are lacking; no much larger clone is found one base away.

TCRbeta CDR3 regions were amplified from genomic DNA by means of the immunoSEQ Assay, a bias-controlled multiplex PCR. From the authors' description of their analysis: The number of nucleated cells in each sample was estimated from the amplification of reference gene primers within the assay. To quantify the absolute abundance of each unique TCRbeta CDR3 rearrangement, sequence reads were collapsed and filtered. For each sample, productive Simpson clonality was calculated as the square root of Simpson's diversity index over productive rearrangements. TCRdb re-hosts the immuneACCESS table, in-frame sequences only. Its copies lack some clones; in the studies checked, an unresolved V gene accounts for under half of them, and the cause for the rest is not known. V and J calls and clone size come straight from that table; D and trimming were deduced from the DNA. The table for this sample lists some 200,000 clones; around 90% of them were counted only once. Approximately 0.5% of the sample lies in the top ten.

Summary of the overall study and its limitations: Clinical and demographic metadata were provided uncurated, with the amount varying by source and participant.

Rearrangement joined TRBV7-2 to TRBJ1-2, with TRBD1 tentatively as D gene (5 bases match). The TCR sequence derives from a man aged 45-60 years with acute or convalescent COVID-19. Material: peripheral blood. The DNA reads as follows: TGTGCCAGCAGCTTACAGGGCTATGGCTACACCTTC. This gives the protein CASSLQGYGYTF.